There are many counts of the clone carrying this T cell receptor (beta chain). Its specificity is not known. The data stem from a study of blood T cells in healthy people across ages. The study, taken as a whole, reports: Donor CMV infection status was unknown, possibly confounding age-related changes in expanded clonotypes.

This CDR3 comprises 12 residues. The V gene's germline CDR1 is SQVTM and CDR2 ANQGSEA. Deletions cut 4 bases from V and 3 bases from J, with 8 bases between. A second roughly 6 to 11 cycle PCR used barcoded and J-beta primers. Researchers report that each sample yielded at least 3 million CDR3-containing paired-end reads. TCRdb used MiXCR to reprocess the 5' RACE reads, holding one entry per CDR3 protein. The sample consists of roughly 1.9 million distinct CDR3 sequences, roughly two fifths of them appearing once. The sample consisted of blood. The origin of this receptor is a human donor in good health. This chain links TRBV29-1 with TRBJ2-3; D perhaps matches TRBD1 (5 bases). CDR3 sequence (DNA): TGCAGCGTTGGGGGCGGAACAGATACGCAGTATTTT. This codes for CSVGGGTDTQYF.